This TCR beta chain was retrieved from a study of CD8 T cells in Susac syndrome. Multiple sclerosis controls were treatment-naive patients with stable or active relapsing-remitting disease. Isolation of CD8+ and CD4+ T cells was performed negatively, whereas enrichment of TEMRA cells was done by FACS. Random hexamers were used to reverse transcribe the RNA input (about 0.5 to 1 ug). One entry per CDR3 protein results from TCRdb running MiXCR on the immunoSEQ multiplex PCR reads. The table shows about 300,000 distinct CDR3 sequences, with 75% to 85% occurring only once. There are a few counts of this clonotype. The clonotype comes from a human donor with multiple sclerosis. Sequencing input: CD8+ T cells from PBMCs.

For the CDR3, the DNA is TGTGCCAGCAGTTTTGTCGAGGGTTCCTACGAGCAGTACTTC. It specifies CASSFVEGSYEQYF. V and J are TRBV27 and TRBJ2-7; D is possibly TRBD2 (5 bases). Germline lookup yields CDR1 MNHEY and CDR2 SMNVEV (reference sequence). There are 14 residues in the CDR3. The V gene lost 3 bases and the J gene lost 1 base, with 10 bases spanning the gap.